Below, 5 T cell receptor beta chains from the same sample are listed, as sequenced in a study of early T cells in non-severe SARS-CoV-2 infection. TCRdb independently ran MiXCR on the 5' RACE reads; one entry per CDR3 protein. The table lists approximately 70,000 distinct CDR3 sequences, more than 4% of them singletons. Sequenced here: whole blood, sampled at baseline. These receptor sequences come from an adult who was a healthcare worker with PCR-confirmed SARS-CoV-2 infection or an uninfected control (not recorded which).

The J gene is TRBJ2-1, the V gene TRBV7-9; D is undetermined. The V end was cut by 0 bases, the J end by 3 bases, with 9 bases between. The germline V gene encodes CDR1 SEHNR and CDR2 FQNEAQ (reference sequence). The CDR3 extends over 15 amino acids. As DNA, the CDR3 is TGTGCCAGCAGCTTAGCGGCAGGCCGCTACAATGAGCAGTTCTTC. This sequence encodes CASSLAAGRYNEQFF.

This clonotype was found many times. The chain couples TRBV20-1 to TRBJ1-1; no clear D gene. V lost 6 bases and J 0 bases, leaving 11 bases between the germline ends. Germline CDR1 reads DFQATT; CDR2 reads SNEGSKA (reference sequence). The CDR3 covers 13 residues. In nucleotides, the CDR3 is TGCAGTGCCACGGGCAGCATGAACACTGAAGCTTTCTTT. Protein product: CSATGSMNTEAFF.

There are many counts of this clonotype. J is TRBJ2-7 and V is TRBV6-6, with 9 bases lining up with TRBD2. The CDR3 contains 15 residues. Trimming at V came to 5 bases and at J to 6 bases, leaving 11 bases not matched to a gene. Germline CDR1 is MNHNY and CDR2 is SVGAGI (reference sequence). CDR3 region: CASSGFSGSLAEQYF. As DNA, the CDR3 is TGTGCCAGCAGTGGTTTTAGCGGGAGTTTGGCCGAGCAGTACTTC.

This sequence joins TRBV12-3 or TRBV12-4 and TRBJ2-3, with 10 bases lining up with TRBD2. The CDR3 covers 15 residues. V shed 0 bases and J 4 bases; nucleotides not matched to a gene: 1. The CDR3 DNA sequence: TGTGCCAGCAGTTTAGCACTAGCGGGACCAGATACGCAGTATTTT. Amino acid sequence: CASSLALAGPDTQYF.

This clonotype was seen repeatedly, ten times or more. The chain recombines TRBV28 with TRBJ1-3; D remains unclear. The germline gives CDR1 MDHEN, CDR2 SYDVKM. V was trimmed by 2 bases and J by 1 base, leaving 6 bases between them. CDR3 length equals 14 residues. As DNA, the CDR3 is TGTGCCAGCAGTTTAGGGGTGTCTGGAAACACCATATATTTT. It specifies CASSLGVSGNTIYF.